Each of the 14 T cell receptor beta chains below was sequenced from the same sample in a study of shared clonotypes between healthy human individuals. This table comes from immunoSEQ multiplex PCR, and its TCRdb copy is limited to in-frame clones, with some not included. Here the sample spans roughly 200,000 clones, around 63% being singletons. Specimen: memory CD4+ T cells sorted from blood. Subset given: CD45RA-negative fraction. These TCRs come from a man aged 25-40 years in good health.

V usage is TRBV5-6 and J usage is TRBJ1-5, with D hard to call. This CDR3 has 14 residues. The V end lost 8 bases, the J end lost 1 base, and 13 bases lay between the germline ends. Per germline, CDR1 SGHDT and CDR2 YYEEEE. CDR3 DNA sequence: TGTGCCAGTAGCAGCGTTGGGAGCAATCAGCCCCAGCATTTT. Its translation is CASSSVGSNQPQHF. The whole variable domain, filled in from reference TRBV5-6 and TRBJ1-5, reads DAGVTQSPTHLIKTRGQQVTLRCSPKSGHDTVSWYQQALGQGPQFIFQYYEEEERQRGNFPDRFSGHQFPNYSSELNVNALLLGDSALYLCASSSVGSNQPQHFGDGTRLSIL.

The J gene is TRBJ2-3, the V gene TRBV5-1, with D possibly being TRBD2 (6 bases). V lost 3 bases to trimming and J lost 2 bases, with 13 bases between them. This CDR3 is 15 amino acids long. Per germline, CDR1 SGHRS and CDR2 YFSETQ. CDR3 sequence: CASSSVADITDTQYF. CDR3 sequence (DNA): TGCGCCAGCAGCTCGGTAGCGGATATCACAGATACGCAGTATTTT. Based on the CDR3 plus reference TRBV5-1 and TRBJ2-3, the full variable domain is KAGVTQTPRYLIKTRGQQVTLSCSPISGHRSVSWYQQTPGQGLQFLFEYFSETQRNKGNFPGRFSGRQFSNSRSEMNVSTLELGDSALYLCASSSVADITDTQYFGPGTRLTVL.

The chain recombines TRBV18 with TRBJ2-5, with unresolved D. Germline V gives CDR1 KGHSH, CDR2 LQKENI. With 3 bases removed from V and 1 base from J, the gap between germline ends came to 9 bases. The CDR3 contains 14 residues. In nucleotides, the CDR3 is TGTGCCAGCTCACCTGACATGGTCCAAGAGACCCAGTACTTC. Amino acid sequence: CASSPDMVQETQYF. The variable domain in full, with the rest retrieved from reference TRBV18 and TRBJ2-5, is NAGVMQNPRHLVRRRGQEARLRCSPMKGHSHVYWYRQLPEEGLKFMVYLQKENIIDESGMPKERFSAEFPKEGPSILRIQQVVRGDSAAYFCASSPDMVQETQYFGPGTRLLVL.

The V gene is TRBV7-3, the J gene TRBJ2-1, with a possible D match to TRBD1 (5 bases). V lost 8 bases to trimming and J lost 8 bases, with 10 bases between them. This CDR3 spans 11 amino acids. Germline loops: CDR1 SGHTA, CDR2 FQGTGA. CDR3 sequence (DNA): TGTGCCAGCGCTCAGGGCGATGAGCAGTTCTTC. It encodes CASAQGDEQFF.

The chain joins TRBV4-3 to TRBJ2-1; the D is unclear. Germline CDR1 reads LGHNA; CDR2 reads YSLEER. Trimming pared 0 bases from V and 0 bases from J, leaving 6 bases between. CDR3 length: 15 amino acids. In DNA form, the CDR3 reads TGCGCCAGCAGCCAAGACCCTACCTCCTACAATGAGCAGTTCTTC. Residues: CASSQDPTSYNEQFF.

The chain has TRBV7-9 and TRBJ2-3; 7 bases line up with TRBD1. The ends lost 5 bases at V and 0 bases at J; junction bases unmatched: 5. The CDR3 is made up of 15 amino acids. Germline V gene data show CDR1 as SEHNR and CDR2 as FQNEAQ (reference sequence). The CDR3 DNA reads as TGTGCCAGCAGCCTGGGGACAGCTAGCACAGATACGCAGTATTTT. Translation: CASSLGTASTDTQYF.

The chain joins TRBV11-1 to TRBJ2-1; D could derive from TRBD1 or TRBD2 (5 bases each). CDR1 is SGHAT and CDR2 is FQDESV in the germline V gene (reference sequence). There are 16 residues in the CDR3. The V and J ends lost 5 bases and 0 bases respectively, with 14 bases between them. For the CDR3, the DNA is TGTGCCAGCAGCCTTTGGGGGATGGGCTCCTACAATGAGCAGTTCTTC. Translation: CASSLWGMGSYNEQFF.

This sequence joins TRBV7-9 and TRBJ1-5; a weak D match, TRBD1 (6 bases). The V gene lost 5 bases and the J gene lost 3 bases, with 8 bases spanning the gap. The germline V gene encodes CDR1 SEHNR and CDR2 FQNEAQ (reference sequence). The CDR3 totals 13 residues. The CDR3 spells CASSGQNNQPQHF. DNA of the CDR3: TGTGCCAGCAGCGGACAGAACAATCAGCCCCAGCATTTT.

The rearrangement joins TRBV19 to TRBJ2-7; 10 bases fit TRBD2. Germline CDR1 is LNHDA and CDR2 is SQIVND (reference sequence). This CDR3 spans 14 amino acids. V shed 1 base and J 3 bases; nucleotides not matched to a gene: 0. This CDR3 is CASSIASGSYEQYF. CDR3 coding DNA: TGTGCCAGTAGTATAGCTAGCGGGAGCTACGAGCAGTACTTC.

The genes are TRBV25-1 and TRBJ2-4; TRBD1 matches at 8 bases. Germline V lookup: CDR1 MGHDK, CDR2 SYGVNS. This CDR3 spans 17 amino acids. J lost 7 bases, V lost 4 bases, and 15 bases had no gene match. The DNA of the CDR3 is TGTGCCAGCAGTGGCCCCCCCAGTCAGGGGGCGCGGAACATTCAGTACTTC. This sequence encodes CASSGPPSQGARNIQYF.

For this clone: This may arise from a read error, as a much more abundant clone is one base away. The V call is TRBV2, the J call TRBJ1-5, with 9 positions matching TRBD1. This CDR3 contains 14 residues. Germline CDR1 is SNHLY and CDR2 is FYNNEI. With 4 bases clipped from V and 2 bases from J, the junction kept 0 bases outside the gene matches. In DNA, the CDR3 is TGTGCCAGCAGTGGGACAGGGGGCAATCAGCCCCAGCATTTT. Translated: CASSGTGGNQPQHF.

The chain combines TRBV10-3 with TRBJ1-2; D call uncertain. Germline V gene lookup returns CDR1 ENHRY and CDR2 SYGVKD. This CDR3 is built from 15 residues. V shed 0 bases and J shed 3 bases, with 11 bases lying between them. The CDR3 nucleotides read TGTGCCATCAGTGAGTCGATACTTGGGGACTATGGCTACACCTTC. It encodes CAISESILGDYGYTF.

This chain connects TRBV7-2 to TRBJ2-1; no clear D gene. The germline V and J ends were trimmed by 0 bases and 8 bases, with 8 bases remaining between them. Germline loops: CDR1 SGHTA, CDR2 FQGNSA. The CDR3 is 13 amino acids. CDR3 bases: TGTGCCAGCAGCTTAGCGCGGAGAGATGAGCAGTTCTTC. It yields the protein CASSLARRDEQFF.

The DNA for the CDR3 is TGTGCCTGGGGACAAGGGTTAGATCAGCCCCAGCATTTT. Residues: CAWGQGLDQPQHF. The chain couples TRBV30 to TRBJ1-5; D perhaps matches TRBD1 (5 bases). The CDR3 consists of 13 residues. Germline CDR1 is GTSNPN and CDR2 is SVGIG (reference sequence). The V end was cut by 5 bases, the J end by 5 bases, with 13 bases between.